The T cell receptor (beta chain) under discussion was sequenced for a study of spatial heterogeneity in lung cancer. Study-wide points: Tumor T-cell coverage was an estimated 7% or so for alpha and roughly 12% for beta chains. How many expanded intratumoral alpha and beta TCRs were present tracked the tumor mutation count, which was a count of nonsynonymous mutations.

Time point noted: sample taken at primary tumor resection. TCRdb analysed the 5' RACE reads with MiXCR anew, one entry per CDR3 protein. The sample has several thousand distinct CDR3 sequences; around an eighth are singletons. The table lists this clonotype with a few counts. The antigen is undetermined. The length of the CDR3 is 15 residues. Unmatched junction bases numbered 10, after V lost 5 bases and J lost 4 bases. The chain is built from TRBV12-3 or TRBV12-4 and TRBJ1-2; 7 bases line up with TRBD1. The source of this sequence is a male donor with early-stage non-small cell lung cancer. Sequencing was performed on lung tumor tissue, taken at surgery. The CDR3 bases are TGTGCCAGCAGTCCCACATCCGGGACAGCCTATGGCTACACCTTC. Protein: CASSPTSGTAYGYTF.